This TCR beta chain was profiled in a study of Graves' ophthalmopathy and Graves' hyperthyroidism (dated by TCRdb to the late 2010s). Study-wide context: Peripheral blood samples were taken at the time of initial diagnosis, before any treatment was given. TCR beta repertoire signatures were used to distinguish Graves' ophthalmopathy from Graves' hyperthyroidism and to predict progression to ophthalmopathy. In total, around 130 blood samples were TCR-sequenced: around 42 ophthalmopathy, 75 hyperthyroidism and some 17 hyperthyroidism-to-ophthalmopathy patients. To explore V-J signatures that separate ophthalmopathy from hyperthyroidism, a discovery set of about 98 patients was enrolled, consisting of about 45 with ophthalmopathy and under 65 with stable hyperthyroidism. An independent validation cohort was composed of approximately 19 hyperthyroidism patients and 17 patients who later progressed from hyperthyroidism to ophthalmopathy. In more than five hyperthyroidism patients, the T-cell repertoires found in thyroid tissue were compared with those found in blood. After sampling, hyperthyroidism patients received methimazole starting at 30 mg daily, and ophthalmopathy patients received high-dose intravenous methylprednisolone. The approximately 98 discovery patients were randomly divided into training and test sets at a 7:3 ratio.

Patients with ophthalmopathy had moderately to severely active disease, with a Clinical Activity Score of 3 or more, a NOSPECS grade of 4 or more, and a disease duration of less than 3 months. Anyone with other autoimmune diseases, uncontrolled infections, pregnancy or lactation was excluded from the study. Clinical symptoms, serum thyroxine, TRAb, thyroid ultrasound and orbital computed tomography formed the basis of the diagnosis. PBMCs were isolated from approximately 10 ml of fresh peripheral blood by Ficoll-Paque density gradient centrifugation. Trizol reagent was used to extract the total RNA, and its quality was then checked on an Agilent 2100 Bioanalyzer. For repertoire sequencing, the TCR beta CDR3 regions were amplified from RNA transcripts. The first round was an RT-PCR using HTBI primers with the Qiagen OneStep RT-PCR kit, and this first round was followed by a second-round multiplex PCR, then size selection and purification. The libraries underwent paired-end sequencing with 100 bp reads on an Illumina HiSeq2000. Regarding the original processing steps: SOAPnuke was used to process the reads, throwing out any read that had adapters, had uncalled bases, had a mean Phred below 15, or lacked an exact constant-primer or identifier match. COPE v1.2.5 was used to merge the high-quality paired reads. Each unique nucleotide sequence was defined as a clonotype, and clonotypes were aligned to IMGT TRB V, D and J references with MiTCR v1.1. Analysis was restricted to V-J combinations with a frequency above 0.0001, which covered roughly 99% of repertoires. For each V-J combination, a TCR clonal expansion and chaos score was defined as the ratio of F50 clonal expansion to chaos observed in the TCRdist matrix. Welch's t-statistics and random forest were used to reduce features to about a dozen V-J combinations, which were fed into a naive Bayes classifier. The similarity between thyroid and blood repertoires was quantified using the Morisita-Horn index. TCRdb reanalyzed the raw reads on its own, using fastp at Q25 for trimming and MiXCR for clone calling, and kept in-frame beta chains. For every CDR3 protein sequence, its rows merge into one entry that carries the most common genes and DNA. It is TCRdb's table, rather than the study itself, that gives the V and J calls and clone size. The sample table lists over 200,000 distinct CDR3 sequences, under 30% of them with a count of one. 9.1% of the sample belongs to the ten largest clones.

Reading from cysteine to phenylalanine, the CDR3 counts 14 amino acids. Just the 42-base CDR3 DNA is kept, in frame starting at base 1. V lost 5 bases and J lost 4 bases; the stretch between them is 15 bases long. The investigation overall reported the following: Among expanded thyroid clonotypes with frequency above 0.001, most also showed up in blood, which suggests that blood repertoires may reflect the thyroid immune response. The 13-signature model separated ophthalmopathy from stable hyperthyroidism with 87.88% sensitivity and almost 84% specificity in cross-validation, and 80%/75% in the test set. Sample size was not predetermined statistically, and investigators were not blinded to group allocation. In validation, the model predicted ophthalmopathy progression with less than 71% sensitivity and approximately 78% specificity; about a dozen predicted patients were CT-confirmed with GO in a median of approximately 6.2 months.

This clonotype was counted ten times or more. The antigen this receptor binds is unknown. Within one base of it there is no much larger clone, and no base qualities were kept. What was sequenced was peripheral blood. The chain is made from TRBV12-3 or TRBV12-4 and TRBJ2-7; the D gene is possibly TRBD2, with 5 bases matching. This clonotype was sampled from a man aged 50 to 60 with Graves' ophthalmopathy. Donor details come from another sample of the same person, matched by shared clones. The CDR3 in this case is CASSPDLAYYEQYF. The DNA reads as follows: TGTGCCAGCAGTCCGGACTTAGCGTATTACGAGCAGTACTTC.